Below, 18 T cell receptor beta chains from the same sample are listed, as sequenced in a study of blood T cell repertoires in COVID-19. The data were produced by immunoSEQ multiplex PCR, yet TCRdb's version contains in-frame clones alone and is incomplete. The sample includes approximately 90,000 clones, roughly 88% of them seen just once. The sample taken for sequencing was peripheral blood. The source is a man aged 60 to 69 with acute or convalescent COVID-19.

The chain uses TRBV19 and TRBJ2-1; possible D gene TRBD2, 5 bases. The germline V gene encodes CDR1 LNHDA and CDR2 SQIVND (reference sequence). The V end was cut by 3 bases, the J end by 6 bases, with 9 bases between. CDR3 length equals 13 residues. CDR3 sequence: CASSILSGNEQFF. The CDR3 DNA reads TGTGCCAGTAGTATTCTGAGCGGCAATGAGCAGTTCTTC.

The chain couples TRBV7-2 to TRBJ1-2, with D perhaps matching TRBD1 (5 bases). The CDR3 covers 15 residues. The germline V gene has CDR1 SGHTA and CDR2 FQGNSA. The V and J ends lost 3 bases and 0 bases respectively, with 11 bases between them. CDR3: CASSLYRIANYGYTF. The CDR3 DNA follows: TGTGCCAGCAGCTTGTACAGGATCGCTAACTATGGCTACACCTTC.

This clone was found once. The J gene is TRBJ1-3, the V gene TRBV19, with no clear D. The CDR3 covers 13 residues. The germline V and J ends were trimmed by 4 bases and 4 bases, with 8 bases remaining between them. CDR1 LNHDA and CDR2 SQIVND come from the germline V gene (reference sequence). This CDR3 reads CASSTYEGNTIYF. In DNA form, the CDR3 reads TGTGCCAGTAGTACCTACGAGGGAAACACCATATATTTT.

This chain joins TRBV14 and TRBJ2-1, with 8 bases fitting TRBD2. V was pared by 2 bases and J by 6 bases, with 9 bases of the junction left unmatched. The germline CDR1 and CDR2 sequences are SGHDN and FVKESK. There are 16 residues in the CDR3. In DNA form, the CDR3 reads TGTGCCAGCAGCCAACCCAGCGGGAGTAGGCGCAATGAGCAGTTCTTC. Translated: CASSQPSGSRRNEQFF.

The rearrangement uses TRBV5-4 and TRBJ1-1; TRBD1 matches 9 bases. Germline values: CDR1 SGHNT, CDR2 YYREEE (reference sequence). Trimming removed 3 bases from V and 0 bases from J; junction bases left unmatched: 3. The CDR3 has 15 amino acids. The CDR3 loop reads CASSSRDRVNTEAFF. In DNA, the CDR3 is TGTGCCAGCAGCTCCCGGGACAGGGTGAACACTGAAGCTTTCTTT.

This sequence joins TRBV6-5 and TRBJ1-1; D possibly corresponds to TRBD1 (5 bases). The CDR3 has 15 amino acids. CDR1 MNHEY and CDR2 SVGAGI come from the germline V gene. The V and J ends lost 0 bases and 6 bases respectively, with 14 bases between them. CDR3 bases: TGTGCCAGCAGTTACTCGACAGCTCTGTCCCCTGAAGCTTTCTTT. Translating gives CASSYSTALSPEAFF.

The chain's CDR3 is CASSYQRVFDGELFF. CDR3 sequence (DNA): TGTGCCAGCAGCTATCAACGCGTGTTTGACGGGGAGCTGTTTTTT. The chain is built from TRBV6-2 or TRBV6-3 and TRBJ2-2; D call uncertain. The CDR3 has 15 residues. Germline CDR1 MNHEY, CDR2 SVGEGT. Trimming pared 6 bases from V and 7 bases from J, leaving 18 bases between.

J is TRBJ1-1 and V is TRBV29-1; the match to TRBD1 covers 7 bases. After removal of 8 bases from V and 1 base from J, the junction contained 4 bases not matched to a gene. This CDR3 comprises 12 residues. Per the germline V gene, CDR1 is SQVTM and CDR2 is ANQGSEA. This CDR3 is CSFNRGNTEAFF. The CDR3 nucleotides are TGCAGCTTCAACAGGGGGAACACTGAAGCTTTCTTT.

This clone was counted once. The chain links TRBV27 to TRBJ2-5, with a possible D match to TRBD1 (6 bases). CDR3 size: 16 residues. Germline CDR1 reads MNHEY; CDR2 reads SMNVEV (reference sequence). V gave up 0 bases and J gave up 4 bases, with 15 bases separating them. The CDR3: CASSLSLAGARETQYF. In DNA, the CDR3 is TGTGCCAGCAGTTTATCGCTGGCAGGGGCCAGAGAGACCCAGTACTTC.

The chain uses TRBV7-3 and TRBJ2-5, with D possibly TRBD2 on 5 matching bases. Trimming shortened V by 5 bases and J by 5 bases, and 15 bases separated the two germline ends. The CDR3 runs 14 residues. From germline, CDR1 is SGHTA and CDR2 FQGTGA. CDR3 region: CASSPAARGETQYF. Here the CDR3 DNA reads TGTGCCAGCAGCCCGGCTGCCAGAGGGGAGACCCAGTACTTC.

The chain uses TRBV6-5 and TRBJ1-2; possibly TRBD1 for D (5 bases). The CDR3 has 13 residues. V shed 4 bases and J shed 6 bases, with 12 bases lying between them. Looked up from germline, CDR1 is MNHEY and CDR2 is SVGAGI. The chain's CDR3 is CASSSGGRHGYTF. As DNA, the CDR3 is TGTGCCAGCAGTTCCGGGGGGAGGCATGGCTACACCTTC.

The CDR3: CASSREGLGEQYF. The DNA for the CDR3 is TGTGCCAGCAGCCGGGAGGGCCTTGGCGAGCAGTACTTC. This chain joins TRBV6-5 and TRBJ2-7, with TRBD2 matching 8 bases. The CDR3 contains 13 residues. The J segment lost 6 bases and the V segment lost 6 bases, leaving 7 bases of the junction unmatched. Germline assignment: CDR1 MNHEY and CDR2 SVGAGI.

The gene calls are TRBV7-3 and TRBJ1-5; D call uncertain. V gave up 5 bases and J gave up 5 bases, with 10 bases separating them. CDR3 length equals 13 residues. Per germline, CDR1 SGHTA and CDR2 FQGTGA. CDR3 residues: CASSRGEDQPQHF. DNA of the CDR3: TGTGCCAGCAGCCGGGGAGAGGATCAGCCCCAGCATTTT. The complete variable domain, with remaining parts taken from reference TRBV7-3 and TRBJ1-5, reads GAGVSQTPSNKVTEKGKYVELRCDPISGHTALYWYRQSLGQGPEFLIYFQGTGAADDSGLPNDRFFAVRPEGSVSTLKIQRTERGDSAVYLCASSRGEDQPQHFGDGTRLSIL.

The V call is TRBV27, the J call TRBJ1-2, with D tentatively TRBD1 (5 bases). V was cut by 3 bases and J by 6 bases, with 11 bases left in between. Germline CDR1 and CDR2: MNHEY and SMNVEV (reference sequence). The CDR3 loop spans 13 amino acids. The CDR3 loop is CASSLRQGNGYTF. CDR3 DNA: TGTGCCAGCAGTTTGCGGCAGGGAAATGGCTACACCTTC.

V is TRBV2 and J is TRBJ2-3; 11 nucleotides align to TRBD2. The CDR3 spans 16 residues. CDR1 is SNHLY, CDR2 FYNNEI, per germline. Germline trimming cut 0 bases from V and 5 bases from J; bases unmatched to any gene: 4. CDR3 sequence: CASSEAGLAGGDTQYF. DNA for the CDR3: TGTGCCAGCAGTGAAGCTGGGCTAGCGGGGGGAGATACGCAGTATTTT.

This clone was seen only a few times. This chain uses TRBV27 with TRBJ2-6; D call uncertain. CDR1 MNHEY and CDR2 SMNVEV come from the germline V gene (reference sequence). The CDR3 consists of 14 residues. V was shortened by 6 bases and J by 0 bases, with 6 bases between the two germline ends. CDR3 sequence (DNA): TGTGCCAGCAGCCTAAACTCTGGGGCCAACGTCCTGACTTTC. Translation: CASSLNSGANVLTF.

The CDR3 DNA is TGTGCCAGCAGCCAGACGGGGGGAGTCCTGGAGACCCAGTACTTC. Residues: CASSQTGGVLETQYF. The genes are TRBV11-2 and TRBJ2-5; 7 bases are shared with TRBD2. CDR3 length equals 15 residues. The V segment lost 5 bases and the J segment 5 bases; nucleotides outside the gene matches: 11. Germline CDR1 is SGHAT and CDR2 is FQNNGV.

The J gene is TRBJ1-6, the V gene TRBV27, with 10 bases aligning to TRBD1. V trimming: 6 bases; J trimming: 7 bases; junction bases outside the gene matches: 6. The CDR3 has 15 residues. CDR1 and CDR2 (germline): MNHEY, SMNVEV (reference sequence). CDR3 sequence reads: CASRGTGVHNSPLHF. The CDR3 DNA reads as TGTGCCAGCAGGGGGACAGGGGTTCACAATTCACCCCTCCACTTT.